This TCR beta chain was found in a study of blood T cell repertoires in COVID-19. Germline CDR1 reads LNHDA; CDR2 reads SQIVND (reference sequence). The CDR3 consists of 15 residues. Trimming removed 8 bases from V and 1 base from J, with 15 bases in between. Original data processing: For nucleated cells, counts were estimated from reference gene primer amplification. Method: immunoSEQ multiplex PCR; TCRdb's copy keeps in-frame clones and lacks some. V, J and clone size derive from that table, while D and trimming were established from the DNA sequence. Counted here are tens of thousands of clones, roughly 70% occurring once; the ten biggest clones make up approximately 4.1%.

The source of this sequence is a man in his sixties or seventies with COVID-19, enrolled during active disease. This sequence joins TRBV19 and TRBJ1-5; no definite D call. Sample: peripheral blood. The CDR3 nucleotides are TGTGCCAGTGGGCCGGGGTACGGGAGCAATCAGCCCCAGCATTTT. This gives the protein CASGPGYGSNQPQHF.